The rows below give T cell receptor beta chains drawn from one sample of a study of T cell responses to AZD1222 COVID-19 vaccine. Only in-frame clones appear in the TCRdb table, and some are missing; sequencing was by immunoSEQ multiplex PCR. The sample has more than 150,000 clones, roughly 92% seen once; the top ten hold 8% to 13%. Sequenced material: peripheral blood, taken on day 0 of AZD1222 vaccination. All receptors derive from an adult in good health. The CDR3 runs from the conserved cysteine through the conserved F or W. The order of the fields is V gene, J gene, D gene, clone size, CDR3 DNA, CDR3 protein. The D gene is left open where the match is weak. Clone size is not always given. Where it is, it says once, few, many or a class for expanded clones.

TRBV28	TRBJ1-4	TRBD1	.	TGTGCCAGCAGACAGGGGGCGTTCTCTAATGAAAAACTGTTTTTT	CASRQGAFSNEKLFF
TRBV27	TRBJ2-1	TRBD2	.	TGTGCCAGCAGTTCCCAAATGACTAGCGGGAGGGCTGCCTACAATGAGCAGTTCTTC	CASSSQMTSGRAAYNEQFF
TRBV9	TRBJ1-1	TRBD1	.	TGTGCCAGCAGCGGGGGACAGGGGAATGCCGAAGCTTTCTTT	CASSGGQGNAEAFF
TRBV18	TRBJ1-5	.	.	TGTGCCAGCTCACCGACTGGTGTAGAAAGCAATCAGCCCCAGCATTTT	CASSPTGVESNQPQHF
TRBV7-9	TRBJ2-5	.	.	TGTGCCAGCAGCTTAGCGCTTTCGGTCCCAGGGGCCCAGTACTTC	CASSLALSVPGAQYF
TRBV19	TRBJ1-2	.	once	TGTGCCAGTAGTGTAGATGGAGCCTTCTATGGCTACACCTTC	CASSVDGAFYGYTF
TRBV19	TRBJ1-5	.	.	TGTGCCAGTAGTATTGGGCGTTCGGGTCAGCCCCAGCATTTT	CASSIGRSGQPQHF
TRBV18	TRBJ2-2	TRBD1	.	TGTGCCAGCTCACCATACAACAGGGGATTGGAGCTGTTTTTT	CASSPYNRGLELFF
TRBV2	TRBJ1-2	.	.	TGTGCCAGCAACTTGGACAGTAACTATGGCTACACCTTC	CASNLDSNYGYTF
TRBV11-2	TRBJ1-2	.	.	TGTGCCAGCAGCCCGGGAGACAGGCCCTATGGCTACACCTTC	CASSPGDRPYGYTF
TRBV7-9	TRBJ1-1	.	.	TGTGCCAGCAGCTTACCTACAACTGCAGAAGCTTTCTTT	CASSLPTTAEAFF
TRBV18	TRBJ2-4	TRBD1	.	TGTGCCAGCTCACCAGGACAGGCCTCAGGGTCCAAAAACATTCAGTACTTC	CASSPGQASGSKNIQYF
TRBV28	TRBJ2-2	.	.	TGTGCCAGCAGTTTACGCCCAGGGGTAGGGACCGGGGAGCTGTTTTTT	CASSLRPGVGTGELFF
TRBV5-4	TRBJ1-6	.	.	TGTGCCAGCAGCTTCGGGGGCCGTTATCAGTCACCCCTCCACTTT	CASSFGGRYQSPLHF
TRBV18	TRBJ2-1	TRBD2	.	TGTGCCAGCTCACCAGCGGGGGGGTACAATGAGCAGTTCTTC	CASSPAGGYNEQFF
TRBV24-1	TRBJ2-7	.	.	TGTGCCACCAGTGGGAGCCCCTTGGACGAGCAGTACTTC	CATSGSPLDEQYF
TRBV19	TRBJ2-1	TRBD2	.	TGTGCCAGTAGTATAGGGGGTAGCGGGGAGCAGTTCTTC	CASSIGGSGEQFF
TRBV29-1	TRBJ2-1	TRBD2	.	TGCAGCGCCTTCGCGGGAGCGTACAATGAGCAGTTCTTC	CSAFAGAYNEQFF
TRBV3-1/TRBV3-2	TRBJ2-7	TRBD1	once	TGTGCCAGCAGCAAATGGGACAGCTCCTACGAGCAGTACTTC	CASSKWDSSYEQYF
TRBV28	TRBJ2-1	.	.	TGTGCCAGCAGGAGGGGGAATAGAGGGTTTTATGAGCAGTTCTTC	CASRRGNRGFYEQFF
TRBV7-2	TRBJ1-1	TRBD1	.	TGTGCCAGCAGCTTACAACAGGGGAGGGCTGAAGCTTTCTTT	CASSLQQGRAEAFF
TRBV6-1	TRBJ1-3	.	.	TGTGCCAGCAGTGCCGTCTCCGGGCCCTACTCTGGAAACACCATATATTTT	CASSAVSGPYSGNTIYF
TRBV3-1/TRBV3-2	TRBJ1-3	.	.	TGTGCCAGCAGCCCACGCGTCCAGAGGGGAAACACCATATATTTT	CASSPRVQRGNTIYF
TRBV30	TRBJ1-4	.	once	TGTGCCTGGAGTGTATCCGGGAATGAAAAACTGTTTTTT	CAWSVSGNEKLFF
TRBV7-2	TRBJ1-1	.	.	TGTGCCAGCAGCACCCTCCAGGGGACTGAAGCTTTCTTT	CASSTLQGTEAFF
TRBV9	TRBJ2-1	.	.	TGTGCCAGCGGGAGTACCCCTTCCTACAATGAGCAGTTCTTC	CASGSTPSYNEQFF
TRBV4-1	TRBJ1-6	.	few	TGCGCCAGCAGCCGGGGGTACTCCTATAATTCACCCCTCCACTTT	CASSRGYSYNSPLHF
TRBV6-2/TRBV6-3	TRBJ1-5	.	once	TGTGCCAGCAGTTATTGGGCCTCCGAGAGGCCCCAGCATTTT	CASSYWASERPQHF
TRBV7-8	TRBJ1-2	.	.	TGTGCCAGCAGCTTAGACCCGATCCGCTATGGCTACACCTTC	CASSLDPIRYGYTF